The sample holds one count of the clone carrying this T cell receptor (beta chain). The data belong to a study of blood T cell repertoires in COVID-19. At the level of the study: Collection of acute and convalescent COVID-19 samples took place in the United States, Italy and Spain.

The germline CDR1 and CDR2 sequences are SGHTA and FQGNSA. With 5 bases clipped from V and 3 bases from J, the junction kept 6 bases outside the gene matches. The CDR3 sequence is 14 residues long. The method was immunoSEQ multiplex PCR; TCRdb's version includes in-frame clones alone and lacks a portion of them. Here the sample spans about 240,000 clones, around four fifths being singletons. The TCR sequence derives from a woman aged 70-85 years with acute or convalescent COVID-19. The rearrangement links TRBV7-2 to TRBJ1-2; 7 bases fit TRBD1. The specimen sequenced was peripheral blood. CDR3 bases: TGTGCCAGCAGCCCTCAACAGGGGTACTATGGCTACACCTTC. It translates to CASSPQQGYYGYTF. Combining the CDR3 with reference TRBV7-2 and TRBJ1-2 gives the whole variable domain GAGVSQSPSNKVTEKGKDVELRCDPISGHTALYWYRQSLGQGLEFLIYFQGNSAPDKSGLPSDRFSAERTGGSVSTLTIQRTQQEDSAVYLCASSPQQGYYGYTFGSGTRLTVV.